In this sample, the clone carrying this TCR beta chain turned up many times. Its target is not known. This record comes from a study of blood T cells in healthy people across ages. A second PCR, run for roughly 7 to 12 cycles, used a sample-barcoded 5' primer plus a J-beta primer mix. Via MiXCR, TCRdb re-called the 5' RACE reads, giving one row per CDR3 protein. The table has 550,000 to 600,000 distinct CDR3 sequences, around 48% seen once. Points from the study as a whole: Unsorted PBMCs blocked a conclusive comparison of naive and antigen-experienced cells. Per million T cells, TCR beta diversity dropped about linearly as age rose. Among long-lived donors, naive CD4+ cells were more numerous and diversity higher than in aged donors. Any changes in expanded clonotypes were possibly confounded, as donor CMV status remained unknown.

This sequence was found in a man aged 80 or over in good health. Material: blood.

CDR3 amino acids: CASQEEPDSPLHF. The CDR3 DNA reads TGTGCCAGCCAAGAAGAGCCCGATTCACCCCTCCACTTT. V gene TRBV6-5 combines with J gene TRBJ1-6; D unresolved. From germline, CDR1 is MNHEY and CDR2 SVGAGI. V gave up 8 bases and J gave up 8 bases, with 13 bases separating them. This CDR3 comprises 13 residues.